Reported below is one TCR beta chain. Its specificity is not known. V shed 3 bases and J shed 7 bases, with 21 bases lying between them. Germline assignment: CDR1 DFQATT and CDR2 SNEGSKA (reference sequence). The CDR3 runs 16 residues. The data stem from a study of T-cell reconstitution after alpha-beta-depleted transplantation in children. General study points: Elevated TCRbeta diversity at day 60 was traced, in some patients, to surviving recipient T cells and thymic progenitors. Reported findings indicate that, about two months after transplant, alpha-beta T cells came from several hundred expanded clones, which were derived from non-depleted graft cells. One year post-transplant, T-cell counts and diversity were largely derived from T cells produced anew.

Library preparation (for TCRbeta) was performed with unique molecular identifiers. TCRdb reprocessed the PCR reads via MiXCR and lists one record per CDR3 protein. The sample includes some 550,000 distinct CDR3 sequences, more than 20% of them seen just once. The sequences come from PBMCs, mostly from graft donor cells, collected 360 days after TCRalphabeta/CD19-depleted stem cell transplant. The chain carries TRBV20-1 and TRBJ1-4, with unresolved D. The sequence was collected from a boy less than two years old who had a stem cell transplant for acute myeloid leukemia, so the T cells may come from the graft donor. CDR3 residues: CSASSPPIASTEKLFF. For the CDR3, the DNA is TGCAGTGCTAGCTCCCCCCCGATAGCGTCGACTGAAAAACTGTTTTTT.